The present entry profiles one T cell receptor beta chain with its context. The data stem from a study of T cell changes during pregnancy in multiple sclerosis. V dropped 0 bases and J dropped 4 bases, with 13 bases sitting between them. Germline V gene sequence: CDR1 SGHRS, CDR2 YFSETQ. This CDR3 region has 15 residues. Profiled with immunoSEQ multiplex PCR; TCRdb holds only in-frame clones, not every one. The table shows 26,000 or so clones, with around nine tenths occurring only once. Source: CD8+ T cells from peripheral blood mononuclear cells, taken in the second trimester of pregnancy. This clonotype was obtained from a female donor with multiple sclerosis, enrolled in a pregnancy study. The V gene is TRBV5-1, the J gene TRBJ1-2; D uncertain. The CDR3 coding sequence is TGCGCCAGCAGCTTGGAGCGGGGTCCGCTCTATGGCTACACCTTC. Amino acid sequence: CASSLERGPLYGYTF.